This record concerns one T cell receptor beta chain sequence. Original processing notes: Amplified reference gene primers provided the basis for estimating nucleated cell counts. The table came from immunoSEQ multiplex PCR; TCRdb's copy has only in-frame clones and leaves some out. V and J calls and clone size are those listed in that table; D and trimming were worked out from the DNA. The sample includes around 81,000 clones, more than 75% of them seen just once. The sample belongs to a study of blood T cell repertoires in COVID-19. For the study at large: The United States, Italy and Spain provided the acute and convalescent COVID-19 samples. The cDNA or gDNA used as material had been derived from T cells, B-cell-depleted T cells, or PBMCs.

The germline CDR1 and CDR2 sequences are SGHTA and FQGNSA. Trimming took off 2 bases at V and 6 bases at J, with 20 bases between the two ends. CDR3 length equals 17 residues. Sequences were obtained from peripheral blood. This clonotype was obtained from a woman aged 60-75 years with acute or convalescent COVID-19. V and J are TRBV7-2 and TRBJ2-1; maybe TRBD2 (6 bases). The CDR3 region has the DNA TGTGCCAGCAGCTTAATGGCCGGAAGGCGGGGAGGCAATGAGCAGTTCTTC. This encodes CASSLMAGRRGGNEQFF.